Listed below are T cell receptor beta chains from one sample, sequenced in a study of T cell responses to AZD1222 COVID-19 vaccine. Repertoires were generated with immunoSEQ multiplex PCR, while TCRdb's copy carries only in-frame clones and drops some. The sample consists of 200,000 or so clones, roughly 88% of them appearing once. This specimen was peripheral blood, taken on day 0 of AZD1222 vaccination. The source of these receptors is an adult in good health. Both conserved end residues are part of each CDR3. D genes are given only for firm matches. The listing skips clone size in some rows; elsewhere it reads once, few, many or a size class.

d_gene	v_gene	j_gene	abundance	CDR3aa	CDR3nt
TRBD1	TRBV2	TRBJ1-4	NA	CASSEEGARNEKLFF	TGTGCCAGCAGTGAAGAGGGGGCGCGTAATGAAAAACTGTTTTTT
NA	TRBV10-2	TRBJ2-7	NA	CASSANGYEQYF	TGCGCCAGCAGTGCGAACGGCTACGAGCAGTACTTC
NA	TRBV4-1	TRBJ1-5	NA	CASSQRVDFNQPQHF	TGCGCCAGCAGCCAACGGGTGGACTTCAATCAGCCCCAGCATTTT
NA	TRBV5-4	TRBJ1-4	NA	CASSRGSGRDEKLFF	TGTGCCAGCAGCAGGGGCTCGGGGAGGGATGAAAAACTGTTTTTT
TRBD1	TRBV2	TRBJ2-2	NA	CASSGTGRNTGELFF	TGTGCCAGCAGTGGGACAGGGCGAAACACCGGGGAGCTGTTTTTT
NA	TRBV15	TRBJ1-2	few	CATSSYPRVSYGYTF	TGTGCCACCAGCAGCTACCCCAGGGTTAGCTATGGCTACACCTTC
NA	TRBV9	TRBJ1-2	NA	CASSVAADSLYGYTF	TGTGCCAGCAGCGTAGCCGCGGACAGTCTCTATGGCTACACCTTC
NA	TRBV5-1	TRBJ2-7	NA	CASSLPRVNEQYF	TGCGCCAGCAGCTTGCCCAGGGTCAACGAGCAGTACTTC
NA	TRBV5-1	TRBJ1-5	NA	CASSLWGVDQPQHF	TGCGCCAGCAGCTTGTGGGGAGTAGATCAGCCCCAGCATTTT
NA	TRBV7-8	TRBJ1-1	NA	CASSLEWQGDTEAFF	TGTGCCAGCAGCTTAGAGTGGCAGGGAGACACTGAAGCTTTCTTT
TRBD1	TRBV29-1	TRBJ2-7	NA	CSVGDRSNSYEQYF	TGCAGCGTCGGGGACAGGTCGAACTCCTACGAGCAGTACTTC
NA	TRBV11-3	TRBJ2-5	NA	CASSLGSGGETQYF	TGTGCCAGCAGCTTAGGGTCTGGGGGGGAGACCCAGTACTTC
TRBD1	TRBV18	TRBJ1-2	NA	CASSPVGQGDGYTF	TGTGCCAGCTCACCTGTAGGACAGGGGGACGGCTACACCTTC
TRBD1	TRBV5-1	TRBJ2-6	NA	CASSLGRTGGVWANVLTF	TGCGCCAGCAGCTTGGGTCGGACAGGGGGCGTATGGGCCAACGTCCTGACTTTC
NA	TRBV19	TRBJ1-4	NA	CASTNAGTNEKLFF	TGTGCCAGTACTAATGCAGGGACTAATGAAAAACTGTTTTTT
NA	TRBV9	TRBJ2-7	few	CASSVEEGGAYEQYF	TGTGCCAGCAGCGTAGAGGAGGGTGGTGCCTACGAGCAGTACTTC
TRBD1	TRBV12-5	TRBJ1-4	NA	CASGRSGTANEKLFF	TGTGCTAGTGGTCGATCCGGGACAGCTAATGAAAAACTGTTTTTT
NA	TRBV5-1	TRBJ1-6	NA	CASRGKGVNSPLHF	TGCGCCAGCAGGGGAAAGGGGGTCAATTCACCCCTCCACTTT
TRBD1	TRBV14	TRBJ2-7	NA	CASSPGPGQGGEQYF	TGTGCCAGCAGCCCGGGCCCAGGACAGGGGGGCGAGCAGTACTTC
NA	TRBV18	TRBJ2-1	NA	CASSPSGGYNEQFF	TGTGCCAGCTCACCATCTGGGGGGTACAATGAGCAGTTCTTC
NA	TRBV6-5	TRBJ1-3	once	CARVGDGGPGNTIYF	TGTGCCAGAGTCGGTGACGGGGGCCCTGGAAACACCATATATTTT
NA	TRBV2	TRBJ1-1	NA	CASRVDIMNTEAFF	TGTGCCAGCCGGGTCGACATTATGAACACTGAAGCTTTCTTT
NA	TRBV5-4	TRBJ1-6	NA	CASSLAPGTETHF	TGTGCCAGCAGCTTGGCCCCAGGGACCGAGACCCACTTT
NA	TRBV5-6	TRBJ1-2	NA	CASSLATNYGYTF	TGTGCCAGCAGCTTGGCCACAAACTATGGCTACACCTTC
NA	TRBV10-2	TRBJ1-5	NA	CASSEQGSNQPQHF	TGCGCCAGCAGTGAGCAGGGGAGCAATCAGCCCCAGCATTTT
NA	TRBV11-3	TRBJ2-7	NA	CASSLVAGQEQYF	TGTGCCAGCAGCTTAGTGGCAGGGCAAGAGCAGTACTTC
NA	TRBV5-1	TRBJ1-1	NA	CASSLETAMNTEAFF	TGCGCCAGCAGCTTGGAGACAGCTATGAACACTGAAGCTTTCTTT
NA	TRBV5-8	TRBJ1-4	NA	CASSLSLRGADEKLFF	TGTGCCAGCAGCTTAAGTTTGAGGGGCGCCGATGAAAAACTGTTTTTT
NA	TRBV30	TRBJ2-7	NA	CAWSVLGKSSYEQYF	TGTGCCTGGAGTGTACTTGGGAAAAGCTCCTACGAGCAGTACTTC
NA	TRBV14	TRBJ2-7	NA	CASSQVSYEQYF	TGTGCCAGCAGCCAGGTTTCCTACGAGCAGTACTTC
NA	TRBV5-1	TRBJ1-2	NA	CASSLALTQSGGYTF	TGCGCCAGCAGCTTAGCCCTGACCCAGTCCGGAGGCTACACCTTC
NA	TRBV25-1	TRBJ1-3	NA	CASSEDLAGNTIYF	TGTGCCAGCAGTGAAGACCTGGCTGGAAACACCATATATTTT
TRBD1	TRBV6-2/TRBV6-3	TRBJ1-2	NA	CASSYRTGGYYGYTF	TGTGCCAGCAGTTACCGGACAGGGGGTTACTATGGCTACACCTTC
TRBD2	TRBV2	TRBJ2-7	once	CASSEGRGSPYEQYF	TGTGCCAGCAGTGAAGGGCGGGGGTCCCCGTACGAGCAGTACTTC
NA	TRBV7-9	TRBJ1-1	NA	CASRKGSGTEAFF	TGTGCCAGCAGGAAGGGGTCAGGTACTGAAGCTTTCTTT
NA	TRBV6-5	TRBJ1-2	few	CASSYRGLHGYTF	TGTGCCAGCAGTTACCGGGGTCTCCATGGCTACACCTTC
NA	TRBV4-2	TRBJ2-3	NA	CASHAGGTDTQYF	TGTGCCAGCCACGCCGGGGGCACAGATACGCAGTATTTT
NA	TRBV18	TRBJ1-1	NA	CASSRAANTEAFF	TGTGCCAGCTCACGGGCAGCGAACACTGAAGCTTTCTTT
NA	TRBV4-1	TRBJ2-5	NA	CASSQDSLTGQETQYF	TGCGCCAGCAGCCAAGATTCCCTGACAGGTCAAGAGACCCAGTACTTC
TRBD2	TRBV7-3	TRBJ2-5	NA	CASSVGTSGRETQYF	TGTGCCAGCAGCGTCGGGACTAGCGGTAGAGAGACCCAGTACTTC
NA	TRBV5-6	TRBJ2-1	once	CASSLSPYNEQFF	TGTGCCAGCAGCTTGTCCCCCTACAATGAGCAGTTCTTC
NA	TRBV6-5	TRBJ1-2	NA	CASSTPGRGGGYTF	TGTGCCAGCAGTACCCCCGGCAGGGGAGGTGGCTACACCTTC
NA	TRBV7-9	TRBJ1-6	NA	CASSPGMNSPLHF	TGTGCCAGCAGCCCCGGTATGAATTCACCCCTCCACTTT
TRBD1	TRBV7-6	TRBJ2-1	NA	CASSKGQAGTEQFF	TGTGCCAGCAGCAAGGGACAGGCGGGGACTGAGCAGTTCTTC
NA	TRBV6-1	TRBJ2-7	NA	CASSEEDPRYEQYF	TGTGCCAGCAGTGAAGAAGACCCGAGGTACGAGCAGTACTTC